Below are 9 T cell receptor beta chains sequenced from a single sample in a study of shared clonotypes between healthy human individuals. This table comes from immunoSEQ multiplex PCR, and its TCRdb copy is limited to in-frame clones, with some not included. The sample includes roughly 500,000 clones, roughly 80% of them seen just once. Specimen: PBMCs. The origin of the receptors is a woman aged 40 to 49 in good health. Some clones in this sample may be carry-over from other donors' samples.

This chain uses TRBV21-1 with TRBJ2-1; the table's TRBD1 call for D was not verified on the DNA. TRBV21-1 is a recognized pseudogene. The CDR3 consists of 15 residues. The CDR3 reads CASIPRGTGLIEQFF. DNA for the CDR3: TGTGCCAGCATTCCACGAGGGACAGGGTTGATTGAGCAGTTCTTC.

The chain couples TRBV7-9 to TRBJ2-5; TRBD2 matches 14 bases. Germline V gene sequence: CDR1 SEHNR, CDR2 FQNEAQ (reference sequence). V lost 5 bases to trimming and J lost 5 bases; unmatched junction nucleotides: 7. CDR3 size: 16 residues. The CDR3 loop reads CASSPGTSGSGETQYF. The CDR3 coding sequence is TGTGCCAGCAGCCCGGGGACTAGCGGGAGTGGGGAGACCCAGTACTTC.

The chain uses TRBV15 and TRBJ2-1; D remains unclear. Trimming left V 4 bases short and J 3 bases short, with 10 bases between. The germline V gene encodes CDR1 LNHNV and CDR2 YYDKDF (reference sequence). The CDR3 is 14 amino acids. In DNA, the CDR3 is TGTGCCACCAGCATCGCGGACCGCTACAATGAGCAGTTCTTC. It specifies CATSIADRYNEQFF.

This chain links TRBV6-5 with TRBJ2-2; 7 nucleotides align to TRBD2. The V and J ends lost 4 bases and 1 base, in that order; junction bases with no gene match: 3. The CDR3 consists of 15 residues. CDR1 is MNHEY, CDR2 SVGAGI, per germline. CDR3 sequence (DNA): TGTGCCAGCAGTTTCGGACTAGTGAACACCGGGGAGCTGTTTTTT. Translated, it gives CASSFGLVNTGELFF.

This clone has a handful of counts. V usage is TRBV29-1 and J usage is TRBJ2-5, with D unclear. The end of the DNA fits TRBJ2-7 better, so the J call may be wrong. The length of the CDR3 is 11 residues. CDR1 and CDR2 (germline): SQVTM, ANQGSEA. The CDR3 spells CSVLGIYEQYF. CDR3 nucleotide sequence: TGCAGCGTTTTGGGGATCTACGAGCAGTACTTC.

The gene calls are TRBV7-2 and TRBJ2-1; 10 bases are a match to TRBD2. The CDR3 sequence is 17 residues long. J gave up 6 bases and V 0 bases, and 8 bases lay outside the gene matches. In germline, CDR1 is SGHTA, CDR2 FQGNSA. The CDR3 protein is CASSLAMKSGRVNEQFF. The CDR3 bases are TGTGCCAGCAGCTTAGCGATGAAGAGCGGGAGGGTCAATGAGCAGTTCTTC.

The J gene is TRBJ1-2, the V gene TRBV29-1; the D is unclear. V lost 1 base and J lost 5, with 8 bases in between. This CDR3 is 12 amino acids long. CDR1 SQVTM and CDR2 ANQGSEA come from the germline V gene. The CDR3 DNA sequence: TGCAGCGTTGAAGTAACATCGTATGGCTACACCTTC. This encodes CSVEVTSYGYTF.

This clone came up once. The chain couples TRBV2 to TRBJ1-2; the match to TRBD1 covers 8 bases. Germline trimming cut 6 bases from V and 7 bases from J; bases unmatched to any gene: 4. The CDR3 sequence is 12 residues long. CDR1 and CDR2 (germline): SNHLY, FYNNEI. This CDR3 reads CASRDRGSGYTF. The CDR3 bases are TGTGCCAGCAGAGACAGGGGATCTGGCTACACCTTC.

This clone occurred once. This chain links TRBV5-1 with TRBJ2-1; TRBD2 aligns across 16 bases. J gave up 9 bases and V 4 bases, and 7 bases lay outside the gene matches. This CDR3 contains 16 residues. Germline CDR1 is SGHRS and CDR2 is YFSETQ. CDR3 loop: CASSLGLAGGHGEQFF. CDR3 bases: TGCGCCAGCAGCCTGGGACTAGCGGGAGGGCATGGTGAGCAGTTCTTC.